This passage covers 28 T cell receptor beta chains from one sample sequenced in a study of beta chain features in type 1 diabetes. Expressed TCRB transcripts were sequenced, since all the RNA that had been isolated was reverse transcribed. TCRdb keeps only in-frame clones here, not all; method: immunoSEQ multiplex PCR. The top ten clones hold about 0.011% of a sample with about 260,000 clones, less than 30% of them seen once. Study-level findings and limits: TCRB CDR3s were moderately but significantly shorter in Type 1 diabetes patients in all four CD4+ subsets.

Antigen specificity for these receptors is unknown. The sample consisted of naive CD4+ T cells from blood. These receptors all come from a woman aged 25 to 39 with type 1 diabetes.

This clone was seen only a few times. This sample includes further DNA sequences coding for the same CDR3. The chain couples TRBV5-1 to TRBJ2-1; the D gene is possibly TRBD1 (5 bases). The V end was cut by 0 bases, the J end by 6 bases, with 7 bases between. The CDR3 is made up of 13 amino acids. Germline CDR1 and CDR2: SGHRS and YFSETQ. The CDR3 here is CASSLGQGNEQFF. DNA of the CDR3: TGCGCCAGCAGCTTGGGTCAGGGCAATGAGCAGTTCTTC.

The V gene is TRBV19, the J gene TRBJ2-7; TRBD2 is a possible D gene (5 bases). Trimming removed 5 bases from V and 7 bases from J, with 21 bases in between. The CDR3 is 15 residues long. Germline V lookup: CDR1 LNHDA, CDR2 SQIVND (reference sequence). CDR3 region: CASSPAPDLSGEQYF. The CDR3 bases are TGTGCCAGTAGTCCTGCCCCCGACCTATCGGGAGAGCAGTACTTC.

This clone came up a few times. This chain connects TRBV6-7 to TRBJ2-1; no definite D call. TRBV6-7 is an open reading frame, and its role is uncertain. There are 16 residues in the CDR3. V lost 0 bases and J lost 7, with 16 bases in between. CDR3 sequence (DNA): TGTGCCAGCAGTTACTCCCGAGGAAGCCTTGCGAATGAGCAGTTCTTC. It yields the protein CASSYSRGSLANEQFF.

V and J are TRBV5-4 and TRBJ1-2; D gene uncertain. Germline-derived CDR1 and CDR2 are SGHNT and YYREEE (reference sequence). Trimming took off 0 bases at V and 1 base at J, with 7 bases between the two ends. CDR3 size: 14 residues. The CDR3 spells CASSLDGGNYGYTF. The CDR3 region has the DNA TGTGCCAGCAGCTTGGACGGAGGTAACTATGGCTACACCTTC. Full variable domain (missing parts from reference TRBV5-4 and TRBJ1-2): ETGVTQSPTHLIKTRGQQVTLRCSSQSGHNTVSWYQQALGQGPQFIFQYYREEENGRGNFPPRFSGLQFPNYSSELNVNALELDDSALYLCASSLDGGNYGYTFGSGTRLTVV.

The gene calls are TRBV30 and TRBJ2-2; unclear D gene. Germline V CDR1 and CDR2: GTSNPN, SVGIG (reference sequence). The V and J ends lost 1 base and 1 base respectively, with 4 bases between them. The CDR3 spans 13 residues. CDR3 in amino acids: CAWSEQNTGELFF. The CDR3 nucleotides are TGTGCCTGGAGTGAGCAGAACACCGGGGAGCTGTTTTTT.

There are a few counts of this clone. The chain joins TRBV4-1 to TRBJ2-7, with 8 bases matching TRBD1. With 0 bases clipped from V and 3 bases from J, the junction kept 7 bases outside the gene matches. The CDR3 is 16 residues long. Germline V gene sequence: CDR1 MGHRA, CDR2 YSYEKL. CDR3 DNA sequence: TGCGCCAGCAGCCAAGAGATGCGAGACAGGGGCTACGAGCAGTACTTC. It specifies CASSQEMRDRGYEQYF.

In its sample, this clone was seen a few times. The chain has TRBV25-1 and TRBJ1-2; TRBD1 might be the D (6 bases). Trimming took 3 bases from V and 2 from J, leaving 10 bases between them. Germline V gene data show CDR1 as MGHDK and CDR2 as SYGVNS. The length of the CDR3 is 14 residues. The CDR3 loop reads CASSDTTGNYGYTF. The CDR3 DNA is TGTGCCAGCAGTGATACAACAGGGAACTATGGCTACACCTTC.

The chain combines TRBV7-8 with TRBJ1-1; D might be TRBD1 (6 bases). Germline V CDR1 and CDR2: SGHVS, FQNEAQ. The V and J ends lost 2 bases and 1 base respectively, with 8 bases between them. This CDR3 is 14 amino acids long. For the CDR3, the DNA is TGTGCCAGCAGCTTACAGACAGGGAACACTGAAGCTTTCTTT. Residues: CASSLQTGNTEAFF. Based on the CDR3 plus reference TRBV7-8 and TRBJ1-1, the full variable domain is GAGVSQSPRYKVAKRGQDVALRCDPISGHVSLFWYQQALGQGPEFLTYFQNEAQLDKSGLPSDRFFAERPEGSVSTLKIQRTQQEDSAVYLCASSLQTGNTEAFFGQGTRLTVV.

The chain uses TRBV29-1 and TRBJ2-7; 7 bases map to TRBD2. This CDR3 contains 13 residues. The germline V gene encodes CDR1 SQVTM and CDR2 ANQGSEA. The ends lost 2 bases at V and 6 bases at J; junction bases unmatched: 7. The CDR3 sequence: CSVELAGVGEQYF. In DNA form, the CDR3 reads TGCAGCGTTGAATTGGCGGGAGTAGGCGAGCAGTACTTC.

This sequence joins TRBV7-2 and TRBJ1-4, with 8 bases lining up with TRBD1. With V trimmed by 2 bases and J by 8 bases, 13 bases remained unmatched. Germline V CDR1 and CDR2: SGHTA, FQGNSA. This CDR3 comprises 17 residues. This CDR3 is CASSLTNSGGAYEKLFF. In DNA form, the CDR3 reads TGTGCCAGCAGCTTAACTAATTCAGGGGGCGCCTACGAAAAACTGTTTTTT. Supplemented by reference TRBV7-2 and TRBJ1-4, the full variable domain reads GAGVSQSPSNKVTEKGKDVELRCDPISGHTALYWYRQSLGQGLEFLIYFQGNSAPDKSGLPSDRFSAERTGGSVSTLTIQRTQQEDSAVYLCASSLTNSGGAYEKLFFGSGTQLSVL.

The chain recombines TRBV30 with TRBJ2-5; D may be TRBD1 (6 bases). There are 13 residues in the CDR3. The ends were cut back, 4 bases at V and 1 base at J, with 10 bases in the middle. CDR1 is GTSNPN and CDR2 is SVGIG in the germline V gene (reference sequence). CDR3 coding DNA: TGTGCCTGGACACAGGGTGCCCAAGAGACCCAGTACTTC. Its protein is CAWTQGAQETQYF.

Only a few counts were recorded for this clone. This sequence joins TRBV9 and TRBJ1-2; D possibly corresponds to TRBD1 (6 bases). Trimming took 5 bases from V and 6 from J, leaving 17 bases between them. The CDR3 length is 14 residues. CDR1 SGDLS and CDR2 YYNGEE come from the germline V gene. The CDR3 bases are TGTGCCAGCAGTCTCACAGGGTTTTCGGATGGCTACACCTTC. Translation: CASSLTGFSDGYTF. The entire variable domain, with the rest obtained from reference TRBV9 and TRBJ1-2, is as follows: DSGVTQTPKHLITATGQRVTLRCSPRSGDLSVYWYQQSLDQGLQFLIQYYNGEERAKGNILERFSAQQFPDLHSELNLSSLELGDSALYFCASSLTGFSDGYTFGSGTRLTVV.

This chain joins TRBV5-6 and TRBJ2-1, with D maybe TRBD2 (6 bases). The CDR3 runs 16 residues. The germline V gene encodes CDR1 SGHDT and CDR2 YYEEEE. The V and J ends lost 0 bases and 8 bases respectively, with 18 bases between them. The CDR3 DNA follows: TGTGCCAGCAGCTTGGGTGAGCGGGCCCCCTGGTATGAGCAGTTCTTC. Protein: CASSLGERAPWYEQFF. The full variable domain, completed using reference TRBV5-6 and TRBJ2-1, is DAGVTQSPTHLIKTRGQQVTLRCSPKSGHDTVSWYQQALGQGPQFIFQYYEEEERQRGNFPDRFSGHQFPNYSSELNVNALLLGDSALYLCASSLGERAPWYEQFFGPGTRLTVL.

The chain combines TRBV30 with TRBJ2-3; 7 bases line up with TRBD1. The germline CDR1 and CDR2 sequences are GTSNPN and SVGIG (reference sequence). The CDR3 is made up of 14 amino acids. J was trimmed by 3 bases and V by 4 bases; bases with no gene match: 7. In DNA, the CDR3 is TGTGCCTGGAATACAGGGGTGGAGACAGATACGCAGTATTTT. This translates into CAWNTGVETDTQYF. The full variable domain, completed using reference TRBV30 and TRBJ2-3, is SQTIHQWPATLVQPVGSPLSLECTVEGTSNPNLYWYRQAAGRGLQLLFYSVGIGQISSEVPQNLSASRPQDRQFILSSKKLLLSDSGFYLCAWNTGVETDTQYFGPGTRLTVL.

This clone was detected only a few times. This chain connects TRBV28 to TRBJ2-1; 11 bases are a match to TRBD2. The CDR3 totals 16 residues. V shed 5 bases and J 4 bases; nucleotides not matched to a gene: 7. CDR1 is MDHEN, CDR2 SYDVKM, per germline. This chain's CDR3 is CASSPPGLAVYNEQFF. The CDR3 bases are TGTGCCAGCAGTCCGCCGGGACTAGCGGTGTACAATGAGCAGTTCTTC.

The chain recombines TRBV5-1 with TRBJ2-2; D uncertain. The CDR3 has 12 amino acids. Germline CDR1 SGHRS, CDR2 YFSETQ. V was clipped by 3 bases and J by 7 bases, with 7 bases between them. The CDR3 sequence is CASSSNFGELFF. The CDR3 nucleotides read TGCGCCAGCAGCTCGAACTTCGGGGAGCTGTTTTTT. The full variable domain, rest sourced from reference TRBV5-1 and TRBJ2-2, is KAGVTQTPRYLIKTRGQQVTLSCSPISGHRSVSWYQQTPGQGLQFLFEYFSETQRNKGNFPGRFSGRQFSNSRSEMNVSTLELGDSALYLCASSSNFGELFFGEGSRLTVL.

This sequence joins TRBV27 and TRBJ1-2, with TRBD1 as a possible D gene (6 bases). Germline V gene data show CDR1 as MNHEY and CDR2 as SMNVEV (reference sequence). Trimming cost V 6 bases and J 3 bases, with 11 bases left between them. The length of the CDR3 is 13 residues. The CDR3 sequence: CASSFSGDYGYTF. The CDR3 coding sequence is TGTGCCAGCAGCTTCTCAGGGGACTATGGCTACACCTTC.

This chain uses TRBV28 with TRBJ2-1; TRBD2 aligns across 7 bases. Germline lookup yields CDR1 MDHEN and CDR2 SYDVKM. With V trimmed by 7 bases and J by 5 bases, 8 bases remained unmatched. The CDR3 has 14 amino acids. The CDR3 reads CASIPAGVHNEQFF. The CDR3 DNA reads TGTGCCAGCATCCCGGCGGGAGTACACAATGAGCAGTTCTTC.

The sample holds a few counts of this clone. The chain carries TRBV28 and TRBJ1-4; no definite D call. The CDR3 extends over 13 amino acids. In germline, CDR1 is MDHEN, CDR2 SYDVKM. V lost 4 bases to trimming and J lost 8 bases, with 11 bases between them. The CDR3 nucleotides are TGTGCCAGCAGTTGGATTCAGCGAGAAAAACTGTTTTTT. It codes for CASSWIQREKLFF.

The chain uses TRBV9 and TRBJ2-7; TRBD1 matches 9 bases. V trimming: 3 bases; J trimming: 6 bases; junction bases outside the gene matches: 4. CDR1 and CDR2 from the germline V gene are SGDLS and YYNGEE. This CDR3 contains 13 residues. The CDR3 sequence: CASSARTGAEQYF. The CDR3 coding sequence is TGTGCCAGCAGCGCGAGGACAGGGGCCGAGCAGTACTTC.

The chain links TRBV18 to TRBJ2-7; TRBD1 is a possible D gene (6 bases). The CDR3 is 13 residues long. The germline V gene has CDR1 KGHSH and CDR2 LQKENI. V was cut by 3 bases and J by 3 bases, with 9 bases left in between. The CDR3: CASSPTTGYEQYF. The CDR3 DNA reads TGTGCCAGCTCACCGACGACAGGCTACGAGCAGTACTTC.

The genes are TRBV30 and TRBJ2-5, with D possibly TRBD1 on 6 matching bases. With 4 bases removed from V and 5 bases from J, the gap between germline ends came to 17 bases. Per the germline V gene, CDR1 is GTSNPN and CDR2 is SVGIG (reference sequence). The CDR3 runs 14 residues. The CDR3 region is CAWTHSDRQETQYF. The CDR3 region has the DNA TGTGCCTGGACCCACTCGGACAGACAGGAGACCCAGTACTTC.

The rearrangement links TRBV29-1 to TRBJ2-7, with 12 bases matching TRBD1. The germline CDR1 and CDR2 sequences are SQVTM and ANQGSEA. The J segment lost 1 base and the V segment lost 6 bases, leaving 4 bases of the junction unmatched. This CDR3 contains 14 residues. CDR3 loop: CSVAGQGASYEQYF. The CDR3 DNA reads TGCAGCGTAGCGGGACAGGGGGCGTCCTACGAGCAGTACTTC.

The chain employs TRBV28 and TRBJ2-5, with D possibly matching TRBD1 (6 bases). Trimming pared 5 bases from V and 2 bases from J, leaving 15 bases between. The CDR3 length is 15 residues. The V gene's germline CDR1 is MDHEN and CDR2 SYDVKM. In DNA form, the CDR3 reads TGTGCCAGCAGTGGACAGAGGGAGACTCAAGAGACCCAGTACTTC. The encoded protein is CASSGQRETQETQYF.

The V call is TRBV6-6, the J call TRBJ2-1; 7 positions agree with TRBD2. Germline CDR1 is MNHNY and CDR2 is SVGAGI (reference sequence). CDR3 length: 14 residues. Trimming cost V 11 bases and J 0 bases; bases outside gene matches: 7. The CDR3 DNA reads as TGTGCCGCCGCAACTAGCGACTCCTACAATGAGCAGTTCTTC. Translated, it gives CAAATSDSYNEQFF.

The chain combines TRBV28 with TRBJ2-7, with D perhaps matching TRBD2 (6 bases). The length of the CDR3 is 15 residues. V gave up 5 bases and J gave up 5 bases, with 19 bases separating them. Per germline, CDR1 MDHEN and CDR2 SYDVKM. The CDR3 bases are TGTGCCAGCAGTCTTAGCGGACCCAGAGGGGACGAGCAGTACTTC. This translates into CASSLSGPRGDEQYF.

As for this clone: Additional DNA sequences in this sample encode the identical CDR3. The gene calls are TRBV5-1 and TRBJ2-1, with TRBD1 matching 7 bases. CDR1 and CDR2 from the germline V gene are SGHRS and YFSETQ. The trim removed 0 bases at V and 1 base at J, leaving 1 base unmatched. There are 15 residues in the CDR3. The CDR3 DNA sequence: TGCGCCAGCAGCTTGGGACAGGGTTCCTACAATGAGCAGTTCTTC. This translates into CASSLGQGSYNEQFF.

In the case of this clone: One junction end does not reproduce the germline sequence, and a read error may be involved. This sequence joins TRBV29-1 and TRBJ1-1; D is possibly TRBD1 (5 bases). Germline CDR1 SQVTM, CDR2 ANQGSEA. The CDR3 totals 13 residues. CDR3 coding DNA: TGCAGCGTCGAAGGGGCCATGGGCACTGAAGCTTTCTTT. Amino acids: CSVEGAMGTEAFF. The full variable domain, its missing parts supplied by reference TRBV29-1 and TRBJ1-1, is SAVISQKPSRDICQRGTSLTIQCQVDSQVTMMFWYRQQPGQSLTLIATANQGSEATYESGFVIDKFPISRPNLTFSTLTVSNMSPEDSSIYLCSVEGAMGTEAFFGQGTRLTVV.